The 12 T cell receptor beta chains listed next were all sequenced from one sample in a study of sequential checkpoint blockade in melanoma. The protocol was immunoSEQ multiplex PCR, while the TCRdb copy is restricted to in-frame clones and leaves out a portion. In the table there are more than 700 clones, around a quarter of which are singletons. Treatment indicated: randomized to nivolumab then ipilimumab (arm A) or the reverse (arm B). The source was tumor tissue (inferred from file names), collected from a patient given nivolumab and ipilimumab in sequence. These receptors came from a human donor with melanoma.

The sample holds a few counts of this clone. CDR3 protein: CASRLGGQPQHF. The CDR3 coding sequence is TGTGCCAGCAGACTAGGGGGGCAGCCCCAGCATTTT. The V gene is TRBV28, the J gene TRBJ1-5; perhaps TRBD1 as D (6 bases). The CDR3 is 12 residues long. Per germline, CDR1 MDHEN and CDR2 SYDVKM. V shed 6 bases and J shed 7 bases, with 10 bases lying between them.

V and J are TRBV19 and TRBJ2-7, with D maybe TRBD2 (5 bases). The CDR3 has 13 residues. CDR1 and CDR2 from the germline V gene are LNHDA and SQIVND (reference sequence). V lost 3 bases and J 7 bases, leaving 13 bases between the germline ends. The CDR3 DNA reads TGTGCCAGTAGTATTGACTACGCGTTGGAGCAGTACTTC. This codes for CASSIDYALEQYF.

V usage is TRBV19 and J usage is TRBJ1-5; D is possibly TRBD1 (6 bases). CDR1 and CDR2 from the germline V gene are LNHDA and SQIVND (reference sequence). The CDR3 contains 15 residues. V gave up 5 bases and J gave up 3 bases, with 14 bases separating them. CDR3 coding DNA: TGTGCCAGTAGTGTCCTCCGGGACACCAATCAGCCCCAGCATTTT. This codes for CASSVLRDTNQPQHF.

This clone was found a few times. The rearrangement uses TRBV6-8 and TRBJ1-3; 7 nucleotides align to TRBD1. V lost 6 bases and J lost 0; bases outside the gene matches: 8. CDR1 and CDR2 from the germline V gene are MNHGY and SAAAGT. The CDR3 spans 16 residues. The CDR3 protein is CASRGGQSDSGNTIYF. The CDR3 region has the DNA TGTGCCAGCAGGGGGGGACAGTCCGACTCTGGAAACACCATATATTTT.

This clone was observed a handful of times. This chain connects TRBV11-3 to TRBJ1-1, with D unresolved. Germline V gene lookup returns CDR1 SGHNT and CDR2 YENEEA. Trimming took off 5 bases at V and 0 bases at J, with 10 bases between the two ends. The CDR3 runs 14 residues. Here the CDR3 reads CASSRESMNTEAFF. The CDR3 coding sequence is TGTGCCAGCAGCCGGGAGTCCATGAACACTGAAGCTTTCTTT.

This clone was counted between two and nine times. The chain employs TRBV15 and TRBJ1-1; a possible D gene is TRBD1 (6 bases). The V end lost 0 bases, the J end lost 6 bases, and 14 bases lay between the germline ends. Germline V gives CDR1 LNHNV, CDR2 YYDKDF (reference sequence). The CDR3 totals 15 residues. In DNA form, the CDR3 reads TGTGCCACCAGCAGAGATCGAGGGGGATCGGCTGAAGCTTTCTTT. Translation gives CATSRDRGGSAEAFF.

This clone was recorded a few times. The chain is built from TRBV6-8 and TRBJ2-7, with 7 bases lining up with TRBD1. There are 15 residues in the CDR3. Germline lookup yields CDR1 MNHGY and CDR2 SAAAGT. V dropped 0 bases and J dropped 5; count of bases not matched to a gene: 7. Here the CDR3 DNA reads TGTGCCAGCAGTTACTCGAGGGGGCTGATGAACGAGCAGTACTTC. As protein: CASSYSRGLMNEQYF.

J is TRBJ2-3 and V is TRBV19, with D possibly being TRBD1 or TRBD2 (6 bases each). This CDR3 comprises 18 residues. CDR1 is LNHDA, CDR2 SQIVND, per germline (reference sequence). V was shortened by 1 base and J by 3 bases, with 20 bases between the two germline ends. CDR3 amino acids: CASSIGRAYRGATDTQYF. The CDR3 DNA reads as TGTGCCAGTAGTATAGGGAGAGCCTATAGGGGGGCTACAGATACGCAGTATTTT.

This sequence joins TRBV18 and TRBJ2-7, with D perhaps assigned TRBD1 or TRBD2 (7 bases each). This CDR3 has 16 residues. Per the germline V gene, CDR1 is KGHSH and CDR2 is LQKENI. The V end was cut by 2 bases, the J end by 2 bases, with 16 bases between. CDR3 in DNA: TGTGCCAGCTCACCAATTCAGGCAGGGGGGGCCTACGAGCAGTACTTC. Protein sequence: CASSPIQAGGAYEQYF.

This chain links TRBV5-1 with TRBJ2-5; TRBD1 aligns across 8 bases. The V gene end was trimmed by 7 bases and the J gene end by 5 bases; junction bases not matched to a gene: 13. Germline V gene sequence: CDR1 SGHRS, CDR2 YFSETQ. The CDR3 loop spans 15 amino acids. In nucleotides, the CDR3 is TGCGCCAGCCGGACAGGGATAACTCCCCGGGAGACCCAGTACTTC. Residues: CASRTGITPRETQYF.

CDR3: CAWSVRDDTQYF. The CDR3 region has the DNA TGTGCCTGGAGTGTACGGGACGATACGCAGTATTTT. This chain links TRBV30 with TRBJ2-3, with D perhaps given as TRBD1 or TRBD2 (5 bases each). The ends were cut back, 0 bases at V and 6 bases at J, with 7 bases in the middle. CDR3 size: 12 residues. Germline lookup yields CDR1 GTSNPN and CDR2 SVGIG (reference sequence).

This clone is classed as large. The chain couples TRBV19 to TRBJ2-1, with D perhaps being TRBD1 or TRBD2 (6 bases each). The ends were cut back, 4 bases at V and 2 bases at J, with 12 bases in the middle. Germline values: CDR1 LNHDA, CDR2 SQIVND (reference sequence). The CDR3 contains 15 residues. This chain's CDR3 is CASSTGGSPYNEQFF. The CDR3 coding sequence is TGTGCCAGTAGTACCGGGGGCTCGCCCTACAATGAGCAGTTCTTC.